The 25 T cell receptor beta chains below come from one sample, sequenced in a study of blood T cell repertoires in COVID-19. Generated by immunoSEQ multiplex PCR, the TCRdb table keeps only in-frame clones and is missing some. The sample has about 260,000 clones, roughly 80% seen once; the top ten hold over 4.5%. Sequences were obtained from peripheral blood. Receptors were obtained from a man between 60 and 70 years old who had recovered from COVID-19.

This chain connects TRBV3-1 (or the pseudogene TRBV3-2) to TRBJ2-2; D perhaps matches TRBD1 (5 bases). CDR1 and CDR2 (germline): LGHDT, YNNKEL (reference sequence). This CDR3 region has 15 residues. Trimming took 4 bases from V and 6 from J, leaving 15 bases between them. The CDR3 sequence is CASSRARVPAGELFF. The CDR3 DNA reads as TGTGCCAGCAGCCGGGCCAGGGTCCCCGCCGGGGAGCTGTTTTTT.

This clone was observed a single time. DNA of the CDR3: TGTGCCAGCAGAAGGGACAGCTCTGGAAACACCATATATTTT. It encodes CASRRDSSGNTIYF. The chain carries TRBV6-5 and TRBJ1-3; TRBD1 matches at 7 bases. Germline loops: CDR1 MNHEY, CDR2 SVGAGI. V gave up 6 bases and J gave up 0 bases; unmatched junction bases: 2. The CDR3 has 14 amino acids.

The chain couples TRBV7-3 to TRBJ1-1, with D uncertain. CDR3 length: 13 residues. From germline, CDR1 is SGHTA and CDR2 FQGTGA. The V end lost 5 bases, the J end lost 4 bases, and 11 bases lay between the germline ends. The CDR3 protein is CASSRARLTEAFF. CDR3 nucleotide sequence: TGTGCCAGCAGCCGAGCGAGGCTCACTGAAGCTTTCTTT.

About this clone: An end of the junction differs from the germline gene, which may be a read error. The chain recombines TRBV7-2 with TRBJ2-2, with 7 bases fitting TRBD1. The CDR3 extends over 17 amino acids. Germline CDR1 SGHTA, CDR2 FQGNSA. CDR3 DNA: TGTGCCAGCAGCTTAGGGGCCAGGGGGAAAAACACCGGGGAGCTGCTTTTT. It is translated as CASSLGARGKNTGELLF.

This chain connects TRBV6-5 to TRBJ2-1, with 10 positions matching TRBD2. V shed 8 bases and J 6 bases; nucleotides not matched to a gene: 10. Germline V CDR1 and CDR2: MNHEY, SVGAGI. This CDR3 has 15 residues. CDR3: CASGGLAGVSNEQFF. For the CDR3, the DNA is TGTGCCAGCGGGGGGCTAGCGGGAGTTAGCAATGAGCAGTTCTTC.

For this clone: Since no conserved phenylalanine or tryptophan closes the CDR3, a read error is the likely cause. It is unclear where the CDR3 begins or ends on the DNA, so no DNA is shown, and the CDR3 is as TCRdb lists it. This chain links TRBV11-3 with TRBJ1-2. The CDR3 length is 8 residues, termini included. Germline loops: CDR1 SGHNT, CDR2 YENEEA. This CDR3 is CASSLVGG.

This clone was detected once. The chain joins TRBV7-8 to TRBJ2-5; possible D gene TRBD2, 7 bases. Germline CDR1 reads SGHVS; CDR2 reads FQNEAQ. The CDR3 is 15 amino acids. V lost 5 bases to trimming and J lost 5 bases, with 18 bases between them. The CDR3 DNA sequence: TGTGCCAGCAGCGTCCCTGCGGGGGCAAGGGAGACCCAGTACTTC. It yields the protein CASSVPAGARETQYF.

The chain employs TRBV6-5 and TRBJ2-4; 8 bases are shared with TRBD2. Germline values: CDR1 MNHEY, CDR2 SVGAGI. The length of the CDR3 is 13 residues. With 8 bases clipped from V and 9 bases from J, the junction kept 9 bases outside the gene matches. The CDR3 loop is CASGKRELGIQYF. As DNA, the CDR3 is TGTGCCAGCGGCAAGCGGGAGCTCGGCATTCAGTACTTC.

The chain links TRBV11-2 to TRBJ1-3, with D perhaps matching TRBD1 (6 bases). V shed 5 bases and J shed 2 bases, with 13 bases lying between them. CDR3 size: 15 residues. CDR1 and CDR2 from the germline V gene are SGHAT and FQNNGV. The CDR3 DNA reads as TGTGCCAGCAGCACACGGGGGGACACTGGAAACACCATATATTTT. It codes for CASSTRGDTGNTIYF.

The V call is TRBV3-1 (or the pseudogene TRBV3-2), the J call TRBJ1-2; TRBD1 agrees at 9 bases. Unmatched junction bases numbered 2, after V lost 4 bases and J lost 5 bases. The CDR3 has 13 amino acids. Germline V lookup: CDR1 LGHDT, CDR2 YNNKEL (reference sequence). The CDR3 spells CASSLQGAYGYTF. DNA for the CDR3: TGTGCCAGCAGCCTACAGGGGGCGTATGGCTACACCTTC.

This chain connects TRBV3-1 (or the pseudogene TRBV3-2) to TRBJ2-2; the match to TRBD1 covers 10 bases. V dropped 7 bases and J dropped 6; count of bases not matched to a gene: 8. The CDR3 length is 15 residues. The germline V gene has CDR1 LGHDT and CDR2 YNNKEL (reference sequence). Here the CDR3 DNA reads TGTGCCAGCAACCGACAGGGGGCTAGATCCGGGGAGCTGTTTTTT. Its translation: CASNRQGARSGELFF.

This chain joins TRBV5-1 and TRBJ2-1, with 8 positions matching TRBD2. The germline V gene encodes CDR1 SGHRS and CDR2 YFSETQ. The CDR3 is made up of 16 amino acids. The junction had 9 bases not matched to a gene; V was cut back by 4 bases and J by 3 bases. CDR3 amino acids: CASSPLAGGIYNEQFF. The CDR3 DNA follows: TGCGCCAGCAGCCCCCTGGCGGGGGGTATCTACAATGAGCAGTTCTTC. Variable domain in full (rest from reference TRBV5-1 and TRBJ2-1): KAGVTQTPRYLIKTRGQQVTLSCSPISGHRSVSWYQQTPGQGLQFLFEYFSETQRNKGNFPGRFSGRQFSNSRSEMNVSTLELGDSALYLCASSPLAGGIYNEQFFGPGTRLTVL.

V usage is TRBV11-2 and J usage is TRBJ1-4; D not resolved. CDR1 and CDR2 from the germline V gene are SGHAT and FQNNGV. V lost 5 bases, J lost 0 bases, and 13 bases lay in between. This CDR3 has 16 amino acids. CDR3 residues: CASSQRNSATNEKLFF. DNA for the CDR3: TGTGCCAGCAGCCAACGGAACAGTGCAACTAATGAAAAACTGTTTTTT.

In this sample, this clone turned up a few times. CDR3 DNA sequence: TGTGCCAGCAGCCGGACTAGCGGGAGTGAGTACGAGCAGTACTTC. This encodes CASSRTSGSEYEQYF. This chain connects TRBV11-2 to TRBJ2-7, with TRBD2 matching over 13 bases. Germline V lookup: CDR1 SGHAT, CDR2 FQNNGV. Trimming took 5 bases from V and 4 from J; bases not matched to a gene: 5. This CDR3 is built from 15 residues.

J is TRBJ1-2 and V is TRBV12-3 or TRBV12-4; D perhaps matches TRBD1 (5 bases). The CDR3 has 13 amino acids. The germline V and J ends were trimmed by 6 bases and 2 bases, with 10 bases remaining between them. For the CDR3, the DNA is TGTGCCAGCAGGATGGGGCAGAACTATGGCTACACCTTC. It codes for CASRMGQNYGYTF.

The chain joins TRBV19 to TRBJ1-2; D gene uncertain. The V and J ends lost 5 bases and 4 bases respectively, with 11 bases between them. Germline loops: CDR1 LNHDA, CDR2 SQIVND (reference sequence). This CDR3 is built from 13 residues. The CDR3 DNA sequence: TGTGCCAGTAGTGTCGACAAGCTCTATGGCTACACCTTC. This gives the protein CASSVDKLYGYTF.

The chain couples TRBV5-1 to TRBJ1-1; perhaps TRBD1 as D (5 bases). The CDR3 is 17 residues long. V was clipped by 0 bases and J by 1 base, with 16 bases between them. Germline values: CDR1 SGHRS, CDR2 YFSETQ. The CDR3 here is CASSLDSTGAWNTEAFF. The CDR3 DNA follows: TGCGCCAGCAGCTTGGATTCAACTGGGGCGTGGAACACTGAAGCTTTCTTT.

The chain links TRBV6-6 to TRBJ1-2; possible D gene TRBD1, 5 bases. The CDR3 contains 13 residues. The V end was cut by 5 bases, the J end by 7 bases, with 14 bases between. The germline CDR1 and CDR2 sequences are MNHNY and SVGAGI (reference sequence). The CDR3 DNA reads TGTGCCAGCAGTATGGACACGACCTCTGGCTACACCTTC. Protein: CASSMDTTSGYTF.

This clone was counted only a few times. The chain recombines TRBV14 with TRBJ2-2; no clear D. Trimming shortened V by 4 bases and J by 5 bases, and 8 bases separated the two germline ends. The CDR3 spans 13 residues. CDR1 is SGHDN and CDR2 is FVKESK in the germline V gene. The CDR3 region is CASSPQMTGELFF. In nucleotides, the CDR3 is TGTGCCAGCAGCCCACAAATGACCGGGGAGCTGTTTTTT.

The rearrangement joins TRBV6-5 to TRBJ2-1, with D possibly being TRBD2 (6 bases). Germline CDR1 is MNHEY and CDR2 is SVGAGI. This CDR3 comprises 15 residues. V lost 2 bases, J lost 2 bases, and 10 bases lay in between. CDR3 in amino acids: CASSYEEGPYNEQFF. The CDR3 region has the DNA TGTGCCAGCAGTTACGAGGAGGGGCCCTACAATGAGCAGTTCTTC.

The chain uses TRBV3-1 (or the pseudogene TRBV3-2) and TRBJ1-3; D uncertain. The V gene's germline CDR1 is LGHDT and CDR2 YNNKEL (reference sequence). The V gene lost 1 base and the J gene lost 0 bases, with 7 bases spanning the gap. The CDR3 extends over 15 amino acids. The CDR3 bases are TGTGCCAGCAGCCAAGGGGAGAGCTCTGGAAACACCATATATTTT. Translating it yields CASSQGESSGNTIYF.

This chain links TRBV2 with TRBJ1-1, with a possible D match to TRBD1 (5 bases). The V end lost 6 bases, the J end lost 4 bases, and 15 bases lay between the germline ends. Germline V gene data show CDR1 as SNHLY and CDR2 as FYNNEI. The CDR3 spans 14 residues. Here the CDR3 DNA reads TGTGCCAGCAGATCAGGCCCTCAGGGCACTGAAGCTTTCTTT. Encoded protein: CASRSGPQGTEAFF.

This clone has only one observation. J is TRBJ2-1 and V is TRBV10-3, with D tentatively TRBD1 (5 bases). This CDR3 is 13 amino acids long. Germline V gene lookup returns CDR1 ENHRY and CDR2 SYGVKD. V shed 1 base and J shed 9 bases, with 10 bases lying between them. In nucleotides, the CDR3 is TGTGCCATCAGTGAGTATACAGGTCGTGAGCAGTTCTTC. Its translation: CAISEYTGREQFF.

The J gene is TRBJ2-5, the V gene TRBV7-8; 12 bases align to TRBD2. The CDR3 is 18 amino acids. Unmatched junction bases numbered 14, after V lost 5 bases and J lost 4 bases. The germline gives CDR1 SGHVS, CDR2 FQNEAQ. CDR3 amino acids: CASSTNPLAGGPGETQYF. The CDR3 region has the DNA TGTGCCAGCAGCACCAACCCCCTAGCGGGAGGGCCAGGAGAGACCCAGTACTTC.

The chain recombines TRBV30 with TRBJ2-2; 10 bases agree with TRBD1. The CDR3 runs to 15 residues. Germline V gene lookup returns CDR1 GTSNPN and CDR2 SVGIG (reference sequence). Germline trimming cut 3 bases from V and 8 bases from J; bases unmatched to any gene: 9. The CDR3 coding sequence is TGTGCCTGGAGGATCCGGGACAGGGGTAGGGGGGAGCTGTTTTTT. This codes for CAWRIRDRGRGELFF.